This T cell receptor beta chain was captured in a study of cytomegalovirus exposure and HLA in healthy donors. The wider study: Of some 400 genotyped donors, 81% grouped in the Caucasian-associated ancestry cluster.

On this clone itself: The target antigen is unknown.

The study ran its PCR with 60 Vbeta and 13 Jbeta primers. Produced via immunoSEQ multiplex PCR; TCRdb's table is partial and in-frame only. The sample holds roughly 140,000 clones, roughly 80% seen once. Whole-study results and caveats: A few chains linked to CMV were shown in vitro to be specific for CMV antigens. The study listed 164 cytomegalovirus-associated TCR beta chains. For TCR beta chains, V- and J-gene trimming was later linked to a missense DCLRE1C variant.

The sample was PBMCs. This receptor was taken from a man aged 30-40 years in good health and CMV-seropositive.

CDR3 coding DNA: TGTGCCAGCAGTGACAGGGCCGAGGGCACAGATACGCAGTATTTT. The encoded protein is CASSDRAEGTDTQYF. The chain is built from TRBV6-6 and TRBJ2-3, with TRBD1 identical over 7 bases. The CDR3 runs 15 residues. The germline CDR1 and CDR2 sequences are MNHNY and SVGAGI (reference sequence). Trimming took 5 bases from V and 1 from J; bases not matched to a gene: 6.